Sequencing of this T cell receptor beta chain was carried out in a study of CD8+CD57+ T cells in acquired aplastic anemia. The wider study: Sorted CD4+ and CD8+ cells yielded 3 to 3.5 ug of DNA on average. Read counts for CD4+ cells (from healthy donors) averaged about 10 million. Study-wide points: There were roughly 30 CD8+ CDR3 sequences that occurred in both patients and controls.

Genomic DNA served as template for TCR beta VDJ and CDR3 profiling. Each CDR3 protein gets one entry after TCRdb re-called the reads with MiXCR. Of under 200,000 distinct CDR3 sequences in the sample, 55% to 70% were seen once. The V gene lost 5 bases and the J gene lost 9 bases, with 16 bases spanning the gap. CDR3 length: 13 amino acids. CDR1 and CDR2 (germline): LNHDA, SQIVND (reference sequence). In the case of this clonotype: Its specificity is unknown.

The chain uses TRBV19 and TRBJ2-5, with unresolved D. The receptor comes from a human donor in good health. Sequenced material: sorted CD4+, CD8+, or CD8+CD57+ T cells (not recorded which) from PBMCs. The CDR3 sequence: CASSSRSRVPQYF. CDR3 in DNA: TGTGCCAGTAGTTCCCGATCGCGTGTGCCCCAGTACTTC.